This TCR beta chain was profiled in a study of blood T cell repertoires in COVID-19. Study-wide context: Spain, Italy and the United States supplied samples that represented acute and convalescent COVID-19. Sample material is recorded as cDNA or gDNA derived from T cells, B-cell-depleted T cells, or PBMCs.

Profiling relied on immunoSEQ multiplex PCR, and the TCRdb table lists in-frame clones only, not all of them. The table lists over 75,000 clones, approximately 92% of them singletons, with roughly 5.2% in the top ten. The CDR3 consists of 18 residues. CDR1 SGHDT and CDR2 YYEEEE come from the germline V gene. With V trimmed by 2 bases and J by 0 bases, 8 bases remained unmatched. The sequenced sample consisted of peripheral blood. The rearrangement links TRBV5-6 to TRBJ2-6; 7 bases agree with TRBD1. This receptor was obtained from a woman older than 75 with active COVID-19. The CDR3 loop reads CASSFFNRGSSGANVLTF. CDR3 nucleotides: TGTGCCAGCAGCTTTTTCAACAGGGGTAGCTCTGGGGCCAACGTCCTGACTTTC.